What follows is one T cell receptor beta chain and its context. The data derive from a study of OX40 agonist ivuxolimab in advanced cancers. Generated by immunoSEQ multiplex PCR, the TCRdb table keeps only in-frame clones and is missing some. In the table there are about 58,000 clones, around nine tenths of which are singletons. Germline lookup yields CDR1 SGHVT and CDR2 SQSDAQ. Trimming shortened V by 5 bases and J by 5 bases, and 21 bases separated the two germline ends. The CDR3 is 16 amino acids. Sequencing used CD4+ or CD8+ T cells sorted from blood, obtained in a trial of the OX40 agonist ivuxolimab. The sequence came from an adult with an advanced solid tumor such as melanoma, head and neck, liver or kidney cancer. V usage is TRBV7-4 and J usage is TRBJ1-1; no firm D call. The CDR3 spells CASSRYLPVRITEAFF. CDR3 bases: TGTGCCAGCAGCCGCTACCTCCCAGTAAGAATTACTGAAGCTTTCTTT.